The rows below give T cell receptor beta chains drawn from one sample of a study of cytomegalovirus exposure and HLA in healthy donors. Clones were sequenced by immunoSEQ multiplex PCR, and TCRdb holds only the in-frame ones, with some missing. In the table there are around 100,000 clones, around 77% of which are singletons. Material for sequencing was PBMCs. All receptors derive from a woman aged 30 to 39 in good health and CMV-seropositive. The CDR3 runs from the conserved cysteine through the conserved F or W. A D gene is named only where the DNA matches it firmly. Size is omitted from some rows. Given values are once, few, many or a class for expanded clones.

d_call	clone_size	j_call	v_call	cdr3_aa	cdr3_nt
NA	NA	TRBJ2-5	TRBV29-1	CSVHYGRGRQETQYF	TGCAGCGTGCACTACGGGAGGGGGCGGCAAGAGACCCAGTACTTC
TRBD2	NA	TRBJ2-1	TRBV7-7	CASRGREGEQFF	TGTGCTAGCCGAGGGAGGGAGGGTGAGCAGTTCTTC
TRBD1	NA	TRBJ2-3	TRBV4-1	CASSRPGQDTDTQYF	TGCGCCAGCAGCCGCCCCGGACAGGACACAGATACGCAGTATTTT
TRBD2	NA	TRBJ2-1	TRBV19	CASSGWREVNYNEQFF	TGTGCCAGTAGTGGTTGGCGGGAGGTAAATTACAATGAGCAGTTCTTC
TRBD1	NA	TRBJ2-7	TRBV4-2	CASSRDSSYEQYF	TGTGCCAGCAGCCGGGACAGCTCCTACGAGCAGTACTTC
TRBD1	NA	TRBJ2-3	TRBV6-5	CASRQQTGSTDTQYF	TGTGCCAGCAGACAACAGACAGGGAGCACAGATACGCAGTATTTT
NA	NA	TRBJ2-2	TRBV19	CASIDGTNTGELFF	TGTGCCAGTATCGATGGGACAAACACCGGGGAGCTGTTTTTT
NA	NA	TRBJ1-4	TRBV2	CASSANEKLFF	TGTGCCAGCAGTGCAAATGAAAAACTGTTTTTT
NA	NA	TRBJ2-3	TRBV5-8	CASMKTATDTQYF	TGTGCCAGTATGAAGACAGCTACAGATACGCAGTATTTT
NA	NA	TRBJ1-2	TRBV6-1	CASSERDINYGYTF	TGTGCCAGCAGTGAACGGGACATCAACTATGGCTACACCTTC
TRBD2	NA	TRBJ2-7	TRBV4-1	CASSQSSGRGGYEQYF	TGCGCCAGCAGCCAGAGTAGCGGGAGGGGTGGCTACGAGCAGTACTTC
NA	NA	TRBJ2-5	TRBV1	CTSSQEGREGQETQYF	TGCACCAGCAGCCAAGAAGGGCGGGAGGGCCAAGAGACCCAGTACTTC
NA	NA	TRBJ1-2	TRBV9	CASSPVNSWEALYGYTF	TGTGCCAGCAGCCCAGTAAATTCTTGGGAGGCTCTCTATGGCTACACCTTC
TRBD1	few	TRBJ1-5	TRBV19	CASSTTGGFGQPQHF	TGTGCCAGTAGTACGACAGGGGGCTTCGGGCAGCCCCAGCATTTT
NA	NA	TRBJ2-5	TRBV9	CASSVAGVGRETQYF	TGTGCCAGCAGCGTAGCGGGGGTTGGTAGAGAGACCCAGTACTTC
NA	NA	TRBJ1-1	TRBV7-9	CSSSTAPTEAFF	TGTTCCAGCAGCACCGCGCCCACTGAAGCTTTCTTT
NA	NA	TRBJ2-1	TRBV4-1	CASSQDRGKFF	TGCGCCAGCAGCCAAGATCGGGGGAAGTTCTTC
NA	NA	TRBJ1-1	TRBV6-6	CASKTVPLNTEAFF	TGTGCCAGCAAAACAGTCCCTTTGAACACTGAAGCTTTCTTT
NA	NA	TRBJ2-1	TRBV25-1	CASSLGMVRFF	TGTGCCAGCAGCCTTGGCATGGTCCGGTTCTTC
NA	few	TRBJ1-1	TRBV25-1	CASSELGVNREAFF	TGTGCCAGCAGTGAATTAGGGGTGAACAGGGAGGCTTTCTTT
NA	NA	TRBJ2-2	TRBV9	CASSVLSQGTGELFF	TGTGCCAGCAGCGTCCTATCTCAGGGGACCGGGGAGCTGTTTTTT
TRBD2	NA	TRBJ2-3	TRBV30	CAWSVQAGGADTQYF	TGTGCCTGGAGTGTACAGGCGGGGGGCGCAGATACGCAGTATTTT
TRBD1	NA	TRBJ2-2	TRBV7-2	CASSRAGTGDTGELFF	TGTGCCAGCAGCCGGGCCGGGACAGGGGACACCGGGGAGCTGTTTTTT
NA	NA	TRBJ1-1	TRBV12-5	CASGPNTFMNTEAFF	TGTGCTAGTGGTCCGAACACATTTATGAACACTGAAGCTTTCTTT
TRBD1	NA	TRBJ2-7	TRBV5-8	CASSLDRDRVYEQYF	TGTGCCAGCAGCTTGGACCGGGACAGGGTGTACGAGCAGTACTTC
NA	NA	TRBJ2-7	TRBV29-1	CSVRGVISYEQYF	TGCAGCGTCAGGGGAGTGATCTCCTACGAGCAGTACTTC
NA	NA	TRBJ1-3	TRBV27	CASSFAGVGNTIYF	TGTGCCAGCAGTTTCGCAGGGGTAGGAAACACCATATATTTT
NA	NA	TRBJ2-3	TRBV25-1	CASSEDPSSDTQYF	TGTGCCAGCAGTGAAGATCCTAGCTCAGATACGCAGTATTTT
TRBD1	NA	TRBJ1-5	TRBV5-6	CASSLRQGYQPQHF	TGTGCCAGCAGCTTGAGACAGGGCTATCAGCCCCAGCATTTT